The 20 T cell receptor beta chains given below trace back to one sample, sequenced in a study of cytomegalovirus exposure and HLA in healthy donors. PCR primers comprised 60 Vbeta and 13 Jbeta primers. Measured with immunoSEQ multiplex PCR; TCRdb has only the in-frame clones, and not every one. Seen here are 150,000 to 200,000 clones, more than 65% observed once, and the top ten hold about 6%. Sample: PBMCs. Receptors were obtained from a woman aged 25 to 39 in good health and CMV-seropositive.

V usage is TRBV27 and J usage is TRBJ2-3; maybe TRBD1 (5 bases). Germline values: CDR1 MNHEY, CDR2 SMNVEV (reference sequence). With 6 bases removed from V and 3 bases from J, the gap between germline ends came to 10 bases. The CDR3 loop spans 13 amino acids. The CDR3 spells CASSFDRTDTQYF. The CDR3 DNA sequence: TGTGCCAGCAGCTTTGACAGAACAGATACGCAGTATTTT.

In this sample, this clone turned up once. This sequence joins TRBV7-3 and TRBJ1-2, with D perhaps TRBD1 (5 bases). Germline V gene data show CDR1 as SGHTA and CDR2 as FQGTGA. This CDR3 is built from 17 residues. With 8 bases removed from V and 1 base from J, the gap between germline ends came to 23 bases. Written as DNA, the CDR3 is TGTGCCAGCTCTTCGACCTCACCAGGGCCCCTTAACTATGGCTACACCTTC. This translates into CASSSTSPGPLNYGYTF.

This chain connects TRBV6-5 to TRBJ1-1; D might be TRBD1 (5 bases). V lost 6 bases and J 3 bases, leaving 17 bases between the germline ends. This CDR3 region has 15 residues. CDR1 and CDR2 (germline): MNHEY, SVGAGI. The CDR3 region is CASSLNFRVDTEAFF. CDR3 DNA sequence: TGTGCCAGCAGCCTTAATTTCAGGGTGGACACTGAAGCTTTCTTT.

The rearrangement links TRBV14 to TRBJ1-2; 9 bases map to TRBD1. CDR1 and CDR2 from the germline V gene are SGHDN and FVKESK. V lost 4 bases, J lost 8 bases, and 11 bases stayed unmatched. The CDR3 runs 15 residues. CDR3 nucleotide sequence: TGTGCCAGCAGCCTTCAGGGACAGGGTCTCTGGGGCTACACCTTC. Its protein product is CASSLQGQGLWGYTF.

V is TRBV10-2 and J is TRBJ2-1, with 12 bases lining up with TRBD2. Germline CDR1 and CDR2: WSHSY and SAAADI. The length of the CDR3 is 14 residues. Trimming removed 7 bases from V and 6 bases from J; junction bases left unmatched: 4. CDR3 loop: CASMGLAGLNEQFF. The CDR3 region has the DNA TGCGCCAGCATGGGACTAGCGGGTCTCAATGAGCAGTTCTTC.

V gene TRBV7-9 combines with J gene TRBJ2-5, with D tentatively TRBD1 (6 bases). V lost 8 bases, J lost 0 bases, and 13 bases lay in between. This CDR3 region has 14 residues. Germline assignment: CDR1 SEHNR and CDR2 FQNEAQ (reference sequence). This CDR3 is CASSSGAYQETQYF. The CDR3 nucleotides read TGTGCCAGCTCCTCAGGGGCCTACCAAGAGACCCAGTACTTC.

This clone was found a few times. The rearrangement links TRBV6-5 to TRBJ2-5, with 8 nucleotides matching TRBD1. Per the germline V gene, CDR1 is MNHEY and CDR2 is SVGAGI. CDR3 size: 15 residues. V trimming: 6 bases; J trimming: 0 bases; junction bases outside the gene matches: 6. The CDR3 region has the DNA TGTGCCAGCAGGGCAGGGGGCCGGTACCAAGAGACCCAGTACTTC. Translating gives CASRAGGRYQETQYF.

In its sample, this clone was seen a few times. J is TRBJ2-7 and V is TRBV18; 7 bases agree with TRBD1. This CDR3 spans 15 amino acids. With 1 base clipped from V and 2 bases from J, the junction kept 5 bases outside the gene matches. Germline values: CDR1 KGHSH, CDR2 LQKENI. CDR3 DNA sequence: TGTGCCAGCTCACCACGACAGGGCAAAACCTACGAGCAGTACTTC. Protein product: CASSPRQGKTYEQYF. Filled out from reference TRBV18 and TRBJ2-7, the complete variable domain reads NAGVMQNPRHLVRRRGQEARLRCSPMKGHSHVYWYRQLPEEGLKFMVYLQKENIIDESGMPKERFSAEFPKEGPSILRIQQVVRGDSAAYFCASSPRQGKTYEQYFGPGTRLTVT.

The rearrangement joins TRBV13 to TRBJ1-1; D not certain. Per germline, CDR1 PRHDT and CDR2 FYEKMQ (reference sequence). The CDR3 loop spans 15 amino acids. Trimming removed 4 bases from V and 5 bases from J, with 17 bases in between. CDR3 amino acids: CASSSNARTATEAFF. The CDR3 DNA follows: TGTGCCAGCAGCTCTAATGCCCGTACAGCTACTGAAGCTTTCTTT.

This clone was picked up a small number of times. The rearrangement joins TRBV5-1 to TRBJ1-4; 9 nucleotides align to TRBD1. This CDR3 contains 16 residues. With 6 bases clipped from V and 7 bases from J, the junction kept 13 bases outside the gene matches. Germline CDR1 reads SGHRS; CDR2 reads YFSETQ. The CDR3 here is CASTDHTGGSSEKLFF. Written as DNA, the CDR3 is TGCGCCAGCACCGATCATACAGGGGGCTCCAGTGAAAAACTGTTTTTT.

This clone was detected only a few times. The genes are TRBV5-5 and TRBJ2-3; 12 nucleotides match TRBD2. V was pared by 2 bases and J by 3 bases, with 10 bases of the junction left unmatched. This CDR3 has 18 residues. CDR1 SGHKS and CDR2 YYEKEE come from the germline V gene (reference sequence). CDR3: CASSFTSGGPTRTDTQYF. The CDR3 DNA reads as TGTGCCAGCAGCTTCACTAGCGGGGGGCCTACGAGAACAGATACGCAGTATTTT. The full variable domain, in which reference TRBV5-5 and TRBJ2-3 provide the parts outside the CDR3, is DAGVTQSPTHLIKTRGQQVTLRCSPISGHKSVSWYQQVLGQGPQFIFQYYEKEERGRGNFPDRFSARQFPNYSSELNVNALLLGDSALYLCASSFTSGGPTRTDTQYFGPGTRLTVL.

V and J are TRBV6-5 and TRBJ2-3; 7 bases align to TRBD1. With V trimmed by 5 bases and J by 6 bases, 5 bases remained unmatched. Germline loops: CDR1 MNHEY, CDR2 SVGAGI. This CDR3 is built from 13 residues. The CDR3 DNA follows: TGTGCCAGCAGTGGGGGACAGTGGGATACGCAGTATTTT. Translating gives CASSGGQWDTQYF.

This clone has just a few counts. This chain uses TRBV19 with TRBJ1-5; 7 bases match TRBD1. The ends lost 6 bases at V and 6 bases at J; junction bases unmatched: 11. There are 15 residues in the CDR3. In germline, CDR1 is LNHDA, CDR2 SQIVND (reference sequence). DNA of the CDR3: TGTGCCAGTAGCCTAGGACAGGTCCTTACTCAGCCCCAGCATTTT. Translated, it gives CASSLGQVLTQPQHF. Based on the CDR3 plus reference TRBV19 and TRBJ1-5, the full variable domain is DGGITQSPKYLFRKEGQNVTLSCEQNLNHDAMYWYRQDPGQGLRLIYYSQIVNDFQKGDIAEGYSVSREKKESFPLTVTSAQKNPTAFYLCASSLGQVLTQPQHFGDGTRLSIL.

Concerning this clone itself: One end of the junction does not line up with germline, which may come from a read error. The chain carries TRBV5-1 and TRBJ1-1, with a tentative D call TRBD1 (5 bases). The CDR3 has 14 residues. Germline-derived CDR1 and CDR2 are SGHRS and YFSETQ. The CDR3 DNA sequence: TGCGCCAGCACCTTGGGACCTCCGGGGTCTGAAGCTTTCTTT. Its protein product is CASTLGPPGSEAFF.

The gene calls are TRBV28 and TRBJ1-5; unclear D gene. This CDR3 region has 13 residues. The ends were cut back, 7 bases at V and 3 bases at J, with 10 bases in the middle. The V gene's germline CDR1 is MDHEN and CDR2 SYDVKM. This CDR3 is CASTRLYNQPQHF. In DNA form, the CDR3 reads TGTGCCAGCACGAGGTTATACAATCAGCCCCAGCATTTT.

This clone came up once. The chain combines TRBV15 with TRBJ1-4, with D possibly being TRBD1 (5 bases). The germline gives CDR1 LNHNV, CDR2 YYDKDF (reference sequence). The V gene lost 0 bases and the J gene lost 8 bases, with 16 bases spanning the gap. This CDR3 has 16 amino acids. CDR3 in DNA: TGTGCCACCAGCAGAGAGGAGCAGGGCCTAGGGGAAAAACTGTTTTTT. Translated, it gives CATSREEQGLGEKLFF.

The genes are TRBV5-4 and TRBJ1-4; D is uncertain. The CDR3 sequence is 14 residues long. The V end lost 3 bases, the J end lost 3 bases, and 9 bases lay between the germline ends. Germline V CDR1 and CDR2: SGHNT, YYREEE (reference sequence). CDR3 residues: CASSSQVANEKLFF. The CDR3 nucleotides read TGTGCCAGCAGCTCCCAAGTAGCTAATGAAAAACTGTTTTTT.

The chain is built from TRBV27 and TRBJ1-1; the D gene is possibly TRBD1 (5 bases). The CDR3 covers 13 residues. V lost 2 bases and J lost 6, with 10 bases in between. The germline V gene has CDR1 MNHEY and CDR2 SMNVEV (reference sequence). Here the CDR3 reads CASSLSPRAEAFF. The CDR3 nucleotides are TGTGCCAGCAGTTTAAGCCCCAGGGCTGAAGCTTTCTTT.

Here the CDR3 DNA reads TGTGCCAGCAGCCCCAAGGGCGACAGCCACACCGGGGAGCTGTTTTTT. Protein: CASSPKGDSHTGELFF. This rearrangement joins TRBV5-5 to TRBJ2-2, with D tentatively TRBD1 (5 bases). Trimming cost V 4 bases and J 3 bases, with 16 bases left between them. The CDR3 consists of 16 residues. The V gene's germline CDR1 is SGHKS and CDR2 YYEKEE (reference sequence). Full variable domain (missing parts from reference TRBV5-5 and TRBJ2-2): DAGVTQSPTHLIKTRGQQVTLRCSPISGHKSVSWYQQVLGQGPQFIFQYYEKEERGRGNFPDRFSARQFPNYSSELNVNALLLGDSALYLCASSPKGDSHTGELFFGEGSRLTVL.

The J gene is TRBJ2-2, the V gene TRBV12-5; the D gene is possibly TRBD2 (6 bases). Trimming pared 7 bases from V and 7 bases from J, leaving 19 bases between. CDR1 is LGHNT and CDR2 is FRNRAP in the germline V gene. This CDR3 region has 15 residues. CDR3 sequence: CASATISGVGGELFF. The CDR3 nucleotides read TGTGCTAGTGCCACCATCTCGGGGGTTGGCGGGGAGCTGTTTTTT.